This record covers a single T cell receptor beta chain. Its antigen is unknown. The data were taken from a study of T cell repertoires in cytomegalovirus infection. About the study: Matching HLA type, along with CMV infection, was indicated by public TCR beta signatures. Overall study results and limits: Cumulative public TCR beta family frequency identified CMV carriers with the relevant HLA. Dominating the ex vivo response were HLA-C-restricted CMV-specific TCR beta clonotypes.

TCRdb reprocessed the reads with MiXCR, giving one entry per CDR3 protein. The sample includes about 740,000 distinct CDR3 sequences, 35% seen only once; the top ten take roughly 2.9%. After removal of 3 bases from V and 11 bases from J, the junction contained 10 bases not matched to a gene. The CDR3 is 15 residues long. CDR1 MDHEN and CDR2 SYDVKM come from the germline V gene. The receptor was isolated from a human donor in good health (CMV status not recorded). Some clones in this sample may be carry-over from other donors' samples. The V call is TRBV28, the J call TRBJ1-5, with TRBD1 matching over 10 bases. Input material: PBMCs. The CDR3 DNA follows: TGTGCCAGCAGTTTTCTGGACAGGGGGGTAGGGACCCAGCATTTT. The encoded protein is CASSFLDRGVGTQHF.